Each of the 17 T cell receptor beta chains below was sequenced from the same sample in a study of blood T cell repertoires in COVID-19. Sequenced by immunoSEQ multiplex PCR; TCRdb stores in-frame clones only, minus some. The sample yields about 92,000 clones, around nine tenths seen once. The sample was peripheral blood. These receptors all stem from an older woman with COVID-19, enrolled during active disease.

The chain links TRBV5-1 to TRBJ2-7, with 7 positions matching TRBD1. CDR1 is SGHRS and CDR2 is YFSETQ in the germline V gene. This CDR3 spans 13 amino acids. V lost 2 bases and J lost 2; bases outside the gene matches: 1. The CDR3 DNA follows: TGCGCCAGCAGCTTCGACAGGGCCTACGAGCAGTACTTC. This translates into CASSFDRAYEQYF.

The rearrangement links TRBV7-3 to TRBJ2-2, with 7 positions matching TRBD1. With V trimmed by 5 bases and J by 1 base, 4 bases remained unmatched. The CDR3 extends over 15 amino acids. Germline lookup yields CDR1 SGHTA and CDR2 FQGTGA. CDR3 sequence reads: CASSKGTENTGELFF. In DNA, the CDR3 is TGTGCCAGCAGCAAAGGGACAGAGAACACCGGGGAGCTGTTTTTT.

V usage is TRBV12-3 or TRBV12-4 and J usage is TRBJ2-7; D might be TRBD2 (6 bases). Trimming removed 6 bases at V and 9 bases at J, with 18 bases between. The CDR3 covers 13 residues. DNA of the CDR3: TGTGCCAGCAGACGGGGGACCCCCCGTCGGCAGTACTTC. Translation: CASRRGTPRRQYF.

The CDR3 coding sequence is TGTGCCAGCAGTCTAACCCGGGACAGGGAGGTGGGCGGCTACACCTTC. Residues: CASSLTRDREVGGYTF. The V and J genes are TRBV27 and TRBJ1-2; 9 bases are shared with TRBD1. V was pared by 5 bases and J by 8 bases, with 15 bases of the junction left unmatched. Germline V gene data show CDR1 as MNHEY and CDR2 as SMNVEV (reference sequence). The CDR3 extends over 16 amino acids.

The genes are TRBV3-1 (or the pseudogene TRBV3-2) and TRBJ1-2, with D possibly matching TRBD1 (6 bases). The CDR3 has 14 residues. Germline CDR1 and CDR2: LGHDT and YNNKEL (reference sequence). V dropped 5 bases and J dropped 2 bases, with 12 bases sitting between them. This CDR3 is CASSFTTGNYGYTF. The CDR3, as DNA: TGTGCCAGCAGCTTTACGACAGGCAACTATGGCTACACCTTC.

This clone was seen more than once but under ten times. In DNA form, the CDR3 reads TGTGCCAGCAGTTCGGGACTAGCGGACCAGTACTTC. Translated: CASSSGLADQYF. V and J are TRBV12-3 or TRBV12-4 and TRBJ2-5; 11 bases agree with TRBD2. The CDR3 is made up of 12 amino acids. Trimming took 4 bases from V and 10 from J; bases not matched to a gene: 2.

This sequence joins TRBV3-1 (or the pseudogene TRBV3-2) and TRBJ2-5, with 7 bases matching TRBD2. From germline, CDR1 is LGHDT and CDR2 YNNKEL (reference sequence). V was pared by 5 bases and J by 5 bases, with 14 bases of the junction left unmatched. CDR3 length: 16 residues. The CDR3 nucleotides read TGTGCCAGCAGCTCCCGCTTCCGGGGGGTAGGTGAGACCCAGTACTTC. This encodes CASSSRFRGVGETQYF.

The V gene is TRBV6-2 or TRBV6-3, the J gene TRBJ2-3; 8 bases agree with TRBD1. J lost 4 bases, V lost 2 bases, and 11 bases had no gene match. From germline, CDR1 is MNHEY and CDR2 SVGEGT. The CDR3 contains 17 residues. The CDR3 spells CASSYRPDRVGADTQYF. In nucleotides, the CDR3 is TGTGCCAGCAGTTACCGCCCGGACAGGGTGGGGGCAGATACGCAGTATTTT.

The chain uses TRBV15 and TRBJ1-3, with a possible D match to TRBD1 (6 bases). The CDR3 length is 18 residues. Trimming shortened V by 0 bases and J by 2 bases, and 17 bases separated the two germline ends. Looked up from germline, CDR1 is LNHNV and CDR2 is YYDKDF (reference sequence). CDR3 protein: CATSRDGGHPDAGNTIYF. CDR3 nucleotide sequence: TGTGCCACCAGCAGAGATGGGGGACACCCGGACGCTGGAAACACCATATATTTT.

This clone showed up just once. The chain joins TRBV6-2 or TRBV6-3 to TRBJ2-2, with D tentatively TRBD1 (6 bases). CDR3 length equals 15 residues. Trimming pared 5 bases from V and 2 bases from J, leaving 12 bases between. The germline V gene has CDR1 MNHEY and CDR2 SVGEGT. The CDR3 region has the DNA TGTGCCAGCAGTCGCCGGGACACCAACACCGGGGAGCTGTTTTTT. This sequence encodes CASSRRDTNTGELFF.

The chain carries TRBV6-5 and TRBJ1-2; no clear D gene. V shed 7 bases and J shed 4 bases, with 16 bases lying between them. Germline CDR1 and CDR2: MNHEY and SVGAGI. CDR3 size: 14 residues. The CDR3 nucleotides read TGTGCCAGCAAGACCCAAGGAGTTGTCTATGGCTACACCTTC. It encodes CASKTQGVVYGYTF.

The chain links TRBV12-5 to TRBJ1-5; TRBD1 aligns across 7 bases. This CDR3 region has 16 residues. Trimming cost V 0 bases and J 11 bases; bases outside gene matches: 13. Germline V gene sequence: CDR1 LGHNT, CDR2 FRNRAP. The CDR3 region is CASGLVTGQEIGAQHF. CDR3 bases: TGTGCTAGTGGTTTGGTCACCGGACAGGAAATAGGGGCCCAGCATTTT.

CDR3 in DNA: TGCGCCAGCAGCCAAGGGACAGGGGAGATGCAAAAACTGTTTTTT. Translation gives CASSQGTGEMQKLFF. This rearrangement joins TRBV4-3 to TRBJ1-4; TRBD1 aligns across 9 bases. CDR3 length: 15 amino acids. The trim removed 1 base at V and 9 bases at J, leaving 6 bases unmatched. Germline CDR1 and CDR2: LGHNA and YSLEER.

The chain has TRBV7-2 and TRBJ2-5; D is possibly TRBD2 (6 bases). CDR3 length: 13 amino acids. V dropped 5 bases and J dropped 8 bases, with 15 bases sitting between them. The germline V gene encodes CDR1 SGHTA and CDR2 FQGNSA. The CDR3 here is CASSPSGLGTQYF. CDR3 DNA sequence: TGTGCCAGCAGCCCCTCGGGACTGGGAACCCAGTACTTC.

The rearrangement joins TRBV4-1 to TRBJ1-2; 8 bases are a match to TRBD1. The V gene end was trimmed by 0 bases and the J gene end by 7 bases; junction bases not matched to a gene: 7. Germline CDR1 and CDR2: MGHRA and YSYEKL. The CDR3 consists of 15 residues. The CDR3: CASSQDERRGLGYTF. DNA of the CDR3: TGCGCCAGCAGCCAAGACGAACGCAGGGGGCTTGGCTACACCTTC.

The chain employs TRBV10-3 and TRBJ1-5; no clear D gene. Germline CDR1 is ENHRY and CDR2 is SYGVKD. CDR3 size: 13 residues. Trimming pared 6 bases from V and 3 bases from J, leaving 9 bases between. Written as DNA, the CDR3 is TGTGCCATCAGGCCTGGAGACAATCAGCCCCAGCATTTT. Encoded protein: CAIRPGDNQPQHF.

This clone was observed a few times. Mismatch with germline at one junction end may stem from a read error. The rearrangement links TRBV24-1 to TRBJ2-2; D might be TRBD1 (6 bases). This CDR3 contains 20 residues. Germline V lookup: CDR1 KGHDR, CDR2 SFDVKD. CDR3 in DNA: TGTGCCACCAGTGATTCCCCCGACGACAGGAGAAGGGGTTCCGTCCGGGGAGCTGTTTTT. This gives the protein CATSDSPDDRRRGSVRGAVF.